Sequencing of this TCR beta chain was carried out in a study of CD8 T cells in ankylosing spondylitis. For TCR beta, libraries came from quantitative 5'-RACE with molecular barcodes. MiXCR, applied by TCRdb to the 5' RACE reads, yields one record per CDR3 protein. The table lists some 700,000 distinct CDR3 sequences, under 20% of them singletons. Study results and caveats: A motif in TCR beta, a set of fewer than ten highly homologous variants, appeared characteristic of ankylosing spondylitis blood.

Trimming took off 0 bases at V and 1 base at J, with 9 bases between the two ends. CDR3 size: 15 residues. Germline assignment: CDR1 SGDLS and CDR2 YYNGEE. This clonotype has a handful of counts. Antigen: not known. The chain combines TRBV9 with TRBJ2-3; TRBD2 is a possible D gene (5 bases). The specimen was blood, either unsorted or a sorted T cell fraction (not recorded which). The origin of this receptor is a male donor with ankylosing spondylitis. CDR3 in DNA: TGTGCCAGCAGCGTAGGGAACGGGGGCACAGATACGCAGTATTTT. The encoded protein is CASSVGNGGTDTQYF.